A selection of T cell receptor beta chains follows, all from one sample in a study of radiotherapy plus CTLA-4 blockade in lung cancer. Generated by immunoSEQ multiplex PCR, the TCRdb table keeps only in-frame clones and is missing some. This table holds about 38,000 clones, over 65% found once. Sequenced here: peripheral blood, sampled from a patient treated with radiotherapy plus ipilimumab. The receptors here all came from a human donor with non-small cell lung cancer who had stable disease on radiotherapy plus ipilimumab. CDR3s include the opening cysteine and the closing phenylalanine or tryptophan. The D gene is left open where the match is weak. Not all rows give a size; the values are once, few, many and, for expanded clones, a class.

abundance	j_gene	v_gene	d_gene	CDR3nt	CDR3aa
few	TRBJ1-2	TRBV2	.	TGTGCCAGCAGTGAAGCGCAACAGGGTCCCCCTCCGTATGGCTACACCTTC	CASSEAQQGPPPYGYTF
once	TRBJ2-3	TRBV7-2	TRBD2	TGTGCCAGCAGCTCCCCTCTAGCGGGGATCACAGATACGCAGTATTTT	CASSSPLAGITDTQYF
.	TRBJ2-2	TRBV5-4	TRBD1	TGTGCCAGCAGCTTTGACAGGGGCCAAACCGGGGAGCTGTTTTTT	CASSFDRGQTGELFF
.	TRBJ2-3	TRBV18	.	TGTGCCAGCTCACCAGTAGCGGTCACCACAGATACGCAGTATTTT	CASSPVAVTTDTQYF
.	TRBJ1-5	TRBV10-2	.	TGCGCCACGGCCTCCATAGGAGTACATCAGCCCCAGCATTTT	CATASIGVHQPQHF
.	TRBJ1-1	TRBV25-1	.	TGTGCCAGCAGTGTCGCACAACCGGGACGCCTTGAAGCTTTCTTT	CASSVAQPGRLEAFF
.	TRBJ1-3	TRBV4-1	TRBD1	TGCGCCAGCAGCCAAGGTGACCCGGGACAGGGGGCTGGAAACACCATATATTTT	CASSQGDPGQGAGNTIYF
.	TRBJ1-2	TRBV19	TRBD1	TGTGCCAGTAGTATTGGGCAGGGGGCTATGGATGGCTACACCTTC	CASSIGQGAMDGYTF
.	TRBJ2-7	TRBV5-1	TRBD1	TGCGCCACTTCGGCCGGGACAGGGTCCTACGAGCAGTACTTC	CATSAGTGSYEQYF
.	TRBJ2-1	TRBV10-1	.	TGCGCCAGCAGTGAGTCAAGAGCGGTGTATTACAATGAGCAGTTCTTC	CASSESRAVYYNEQFF
.	TRBJ2-1	TRBV4-3	.	TGCGCCAGCAGCCAAGCCCTTACCGGGACTTACAATGAGCAGTTCTTC	CASSQALTGTYNEQFF
.	TRBJ1-6	TRBV29-1	TRBD1	TGCAGCGTTCAGACAGGGTCGAGGAATAATTCACCCCTCCACTTT	CSVQTGSRNNSPLHF
few	TRBJ1-1	TRBV30	.	TGTGCCTGGAGTGTACTGGGCAGTCTGGCCACTGAAGCTTTCTTT	CAWSVLGSLATEAFF
.	TRBJ1-6	TRBV4-1	.	TGCGCCAGCAGCCAAGATGGGCTTCGGCGGAATTCACCCCTCCACTTT	CASSQDGLRRNSPLHF
.	TRBJ1-2	TRBV7-2	.	TGTGCCAGCAGCTTAGCGGCCAGGGGAAATAACTATGGCTACACCTTC	CASSLAARGNNYGYTF
.	TRBJ1-1	TRBV4-1	.	TGCGCCAGCAGCCACAGGCCTGACGCTGAAGCTTTCTTT	CASSHRPDAEAFF
once	TRBJ1-3	TRBV6-5	.	TGTGCCAGCAGTGGGAGCTCTGGAAACACCATATATTTT	CASSGSSGNTIYF
.	TRBJ1-2	TRBV7-2	.	TGTGCCAGCAACCCGACAGCTACTGCTAACTATGGCTACACCTTC	CASNPTATANYGYTF
.	TRBJ1-2	TRBV19	.	TGTGCCAGTAGTTTAAGGAACCTACAAATCGGCGGCTACACCTTC	CASSLRNLQIGGYTF
.	TRBJ2-1	TRBV18	.	TGTGCCAGCTCACCAGTCCAGGGAGGCTCCTACAATGAGCAGTTCTTC	CASSPVQGGSYNEQFF
once	TRBJ1-5	TRBV9	.	TGTGCCAGCAGCGTAGACAGTAATAGCAATCAGCCCCAGCATTTT	CASSVDSNSNQPQHF
.	TRBJ1-2	TRBV5-6	TRBD1	TGTGCCAGCAGCTTGGCCGGGACAGATGGCTACACCTTC	CASSLAGTDGYTF
.	TRBJ1-1	TRBV5-1	.	TGCGCCAGCAGCTTGGGACCCCAGGGGCTCGAAACTGAAGCTTTCTTT	CASSLGPQGLETEAFF
.	TRBJ1-2	TRBV5-1	TRBD1	TGCGCCAGCAGTCACGGACAGGGGGCGTATGGCTACACCTTC	CASSHGQGAYGYTF
.	TRBJ1-1	TRBV4-2	.	TGTGCCAGCAGCCAAGAAGCGGGGTATGAGGGTACTGAAGCTTTCTTT	CASSQEAGYEGTEAFF
.	TRBJ2-5	TRBV10-1	TRBD1	TGCGCCAGCAGTGGGGGACAGGACGGGACCCAGTACTTC	CASSGGQDGTQYF
.	TRBJ2-7	TRBV6-9	.	TGTGCCAGCAGGAACTACGAGCAGTACTTC	CASRNYEQYF